The 30 T cell receptor beta chains below all came from one sample that was sequenced in a study of shared clonotypes between healthy human individuals. Method: immunoSEQ multiplex PCR; TCRdb's copy keeps in-frame clones and lacks some. Among some 900,000 clones listed, approximately 76% were seen once. Sample: memory CD4+ T cells sorted from blood. The subset denotes: CD45RA-negative fraction. These receptors were collected from a man between 18 and 29 years old in good health.

The chain is built from TRBV28 and TRBJ2-7, with D maybe TRBD2 (5 bases). This CDR3 is 14 amino acids long. Germline CDR1 MDHEN, CDR2 SYDVKM. The ends were cut back, 6 bases at V and 3 bases at J, with 15 bases in the middle. This chain's CDR3 is CASSSVAIIYEQYF. Here the CDR3 DNA reads TGTGCCAGCAGCTCCGTAGCGATTATCTACGAGCAGTACTTC.

The rearrangement uses TRBV4-1 and TRBJ1-4, with D hard to call. CDR1 is MGHRA and CDR2 is YSYEKL in the germline V gene. Trimming shortened V by 1 base and J by 4 bases, and 7 bases separated the two germline ends. The CDR3 consists of 14 residues. The DNA for the CDR3 is TGCGCCAGCAGCCAAGTATCCGGTAATGAAAAACTGTTTTTT. This sequence encodes CASSQVSGNEKLFF.

This chain joins TRBV5-5 and TRBJ1-5, with 8 bases aligning to TRBD1. The CDR3 has 15 amino acids. The J segment lost 4 bases and the V segment lost 7 bases, leaving 10 bases of the junction unmatched. Germline CDR1 SGHKS, CDR2 YYEKEE (reference sequence). The CDR3, as DNA: TGTGCCAGCTCAACCTCCCGGACAGGGAATCAGCCCCAGCATTTT. Translation gives CASSTSRTGNQPQHF.

The chain couples TRBV5-1 to TRBJ2-7; possibly TRBD1 or TRBD2 for D (5 bases each). CDR3 length equals 14 residues. Trimming removed 4 bases at V and 4 bases at J, with 15 bases between. Germline V lookup: CDR1 SGHRS, CDR2 YFSETQ. The CDR3 loop reads CASSPRGREYEQYF. DNA of the CDR3: TGCGCCAGCAGCCCCCGGGGCAGGGAGTACGAGCAGTACTTC.

With respect to this clone: The same CDR3 is also encoded by other DNA sequences in this sample. V usage is TRBV6-5 and J usage is TRBJ1-1; D is undetermined. The CDR3 totals 14 residues. Per the germline V gene, CDR1 is MNHEY and CDR2 is SVGAGI. Trimming took off 2 bases at V and 4 bases at J, with 11 bases between the two ends. The CDR3 DNA follows: TGTGCCAGCAGTTACGGGAGGGCTGGCACTGAAGCTTTCTTT. Its protein product is CASSYGRAGTEAFF.

V and J are TRBV5-6 and TRBJ1-2; TRBD1 matches at 9 bases. Per the germline V gene, CDR1 is SGHDT and CDR2 is YYEEEE. The CDR3 is made up of 17 amino acids. V dropped 3 bases and J dropped 8; count of bases not matched to a gene: 17. The DNA for the CDR3 is TGTGCCAGCAGCTCTACGGTTATACAGGGGGCGTCGAGAGGCTACACCTTC. Translating it yields CASSSTVIQGASRGYTF.

Comments on this clone: Other DNA sequences in this specimen translate into the identical CDR3. The chain carries TRBV5-1 and TRBJ2-1; no clear D gene. Germline assignment: CDR1 SGHRS and CDR2 YFSETQ. The CDR3 length is 13 residues. V lost 0 bases and J lost 6, with 7 bases in between. The CDR3 reads CASSLGQVNEQFF. The DNA for the CDR3 is TGCGCCAGCAGCTTGGGTCAGGTCAATGAGCAGTTCTTC.

The V and J genes are TRBV18 and TRBJ2-5; a weak D match, TRBD1 (5 bases). From germline, CDR1 is KGHSH and CDR2 LQKENI. Trimming shortened V by 6 bases and J by 4 bases, and 18 bases separated the two germline ends. This CDR3 spans 15 amino acids. The CDR3 nucleotides are TGTGCCAGCTCCCCTCTAACGGCGACAGTAGAGACCCAGTACTTC. Translating gives CASSPLTATVETQYF. The complete variable domain, with remaining parts taken from reference TRBV18 and TRBJ2-5, reads NAGVMQNPRHLVRRRGQEARLRCSPMKGHSHVYWYRQLPEEGLKFMVYLQKENIIDESGMPKERFSAEFPKEGPSILRIQQVVRGDSAAYFCASSPLTATVETQYFGPGTRLLVL.

Concerning this clone itself: Additional DNA sequences in this sample encode the identical CDR3. V and J are TRBV4-3 and TRBJ1-5; TRBD1 matches at 8 bases. The CDR3 sequence is 15 residues long. V gave up 0 bases and J gave up 4 bases; unmatched junction bases: 2. The germline V gene has CDR1 LGHNA and CDR2 YSLEER. The CDR3 spells CASSQDYRGNQPQHF. CDR3 nucleotide sequence: TGCGCCAGCAGCCAAGATTACAGGGGGAATCAGCCCCAGCATTTT.

The chain is built from TRBV7-2 and TRBJ2-1, with D uncertain. The CDR3 is made up of 13 amino acids. The germline V gene has CDR1 SGHTA and CDR2 FQGNSA. The V end was cut by 5 bases, the J end by 9 bases, with 14 bases between. The CDR3 loop reads CASSGGNDIEQFF. CDR3 DNA: TGTGCCAGCAGCGGTGGGAATGACATTGAGCAGTTCTTC.

This clone showed up just a few times. The rearrangement links TRBV27 to TRBJ2-7; a weak D match, TRBD2 (6 bases). CDR3 size: 15 residues. Germline V gene lookup returns CDR1 MNHEY and CDR2 SMNVEV (reference sequence). V lost 3 bases and J 3 bases, leaving 15 bases between the germline ends. The CDR3 nucleotides are TGTGCCAGCAGTTTTGCCGGGGGTAACAACTACGAGCAGTACTTC. It codes for CASSFAGGNNYEQYF.

This sequence joins TRBV4-1 and TRBJ2-2; 13 nucleotides agree with TRBD2. From germline, CDR1 is MGHRA and CDR2 YSYEKL. V gave up 0 bases and J gave up 5 bases; unmatched junction bases: 6. The CDR3 loop spans 18 amino acids. The CDR3 region is CASSQDLGTSGVTGELFF. The CDR3 DNA reads as TGCGCCAGCAGCCAAGATCTTGGGACTAGCGGGGTTACCGGGGAGCTGTTTTTT.

This clone was seen only a few times. Other DNA sequences from this sample encode an identical CDR3 as well. This chain connects TRBV5-1 to TRBJ1-1; D call uncertain. The CDR3 covers 13 residues. Trimming pared 0 bases from V and 1 base from J, leaving 4 bases between. Germline V gene sequence: CDR1 SGHRS, CDR2 YFSETQ. The CDR3 DNA reads as TGCGCCAGCAGCTTGGAGTGGAACACTGAAGCTTTCTTT. Residues: CASSLEWNTEAFF.

About this clone: A far larger clone is one nucleotide away, so this likely arose from a read error. The rearrangement uses TRBV6-5 and TRBJ1-2; possible D gene TRBD1, 6 bases. The CDR3 loop spans 13 amino acids. Germline V gives CDR1 MNHEY, CDR2 SVGAGI. The DNA of the CDR3 is TGTGCCAGCAGTTACCTGGGGGGCTCTGGCTACATCTTC. It yields the protein CASSYLGGSGYIF.

The chain uses TRBV5-6 and TRBJ2-3, with a possible D match to TRBD2 (5 bases). The CDR3 totals 13 residues. V was cut by 1 base and J by 6 bases, with 9 bases left in between. Germline CDR1 and CDR2: SGHDT and YYEEEE. The CDR3 loop is CASSLRLADTQYF. CDR3 in DNA: TGTGCCAGCAGCTTGAGGCTAGCTGATACGCAGTATTTT.

The chain has TRBV30 and TRBJ1-1, with D possibly TRBD1 on 5 matching bases. The CDR3 is 14 amino acids. Trimming left V 3 bases short and J 3 bases short, with 14 bases between. Germline lookup yields CDR1 GTSNPN and CDR2 SVGIG (reference sequence). As DNA, the CDR3 is TGTGCCTGGAGACCAATGGGGGGAGACACTGAAGCTTTCTTT. This sequence encodes CAWRPMGGDTEAFF. Looking up the rest from reference TRBV30 and TRBJ1-1 gives the full variable domain: SQTIHQWPATLVQPVGSPLSLECTVEGTSNPNLYWYRQAAGRGLQLLFYSVGIGQISSEVPQNLSASRPQDRQFILSSKKLLLSDSGFYLCAWRPMGGDTEAFFGQGTRLTVV.

The count of this clone is one. The V call is TRBV7-2, the J call TRBJ2-1; TRBD1 agrees at 9 bases. Looked up from germline, CDR1 is SGHTA and CDR2 is FQGNSA. Trimming cost V 7 bases and J 2 bases; bases outside gene matches: 6. The CDR3 covers 15 residues. The CDR3 bases are TGTGCCAGCACCCCCGGGACAGGGACCTACAATGAGCAGTTCTTC. As protein: CASTPGTGTYNEQFF.

The chain joins TRBV27 to TRBJ2-5, with a weak D call TRBD2 (6 bases). The CDR3 is made up of 16 amino acids. Germline V gene data show CDR1 as MNHEY and CDR2 as SMNVEV (reference sequence). Trimming removed 6 bases at V and 1 base at J, with 18 bases between. As DNA, the CDR3 is TGTGCCAGCAGGCCCTACATCCTCGGGAGCCAAGAGACCCAGTACTTC. Protein product: CASRPYILGSQETQYF.

A remark on this clone: In the same sample, other DNA sequences code for this CDR3. The CDR3 reads CASSPGLNYGYTF. The CDR3 DNA reads TGTGCCAGCAGCCCGGGTCTCAACTATGGCTACACCTTC. The V and J genes are TRBV6-5 and TRBJ1-2; D uncertain. Germline V lookup: CDR1 MNHEY, CDR2 SVGAGI. This CDR3 region has 13 residues. Deletions cut 6 bases from V and 2 bases from J, with 10 bases between.

The J gene is TRBJ2-7, the V gene TRBV10-3, with TRBD2 as a possible D gene (5 bases). Germline V lookup: CDR1 ENHRY, CDR2 SYGVKD. V was cut by 11 bases and J by 3 bases, with 20 bases left in between. There are 14 residues in the CDR3. The CDR3 spells CASRGLGKDYEQYF. The CDR3 region has the DNA TGTGCCTCCCGCGGACTCGGCAAAGACTACGAGCAGTACTTC.

This chain joins TRBV5-6 and TRBJ1-6; 7 nucleotides agree with TRBD1. V dropped 3 bases and J dropped 8; count of bases not matched to a gene: 5. CDR3 length: 14 amino acids. Germline CDR1 and CDR2: SGHDT and YYEEEE. In DNA form, the CDR3 reads TGTGCCAGCAGCTCCGACAGGGTTGATTCACCCCTCCACTTT. It specifies CASSSDRVDSPLHF.

This clone was seen a few times. V gene TRBV6-1 combines with J gene TRBJ2-2; no clear D. Trimming cost V 5 bases and J 4 bases, with 8 bases left between them. From germline, CDR1 is MNHNS and CDR2 SASEGT. The CDR3 consists of 13 residues. The CDR3 nucleotides read TGTGCCAGCAGTCAAGAATTCACCGGGGAGCTGTTTTTT. It encodes CASSQEFTGELFF.

This clone was observed a single time. The V and J genes are TRBV6-1 and TRBJ2-7, with 7 bases identical to TRBD1. CDR1 and CDR2 from the germline V gene are MNHNS and SASEGT. CDR3 length: 15 residues. Trimming removed 4 bases from V and 2 bases from J; junction bases left unmatched: 8. DNA of the CDR3: TGTGCCAGCAGTGGATTAGGGACAGCAACCTACGAGCAGTACTTC. As protein: CASSGLGTATYEQYF.

The gene calls are TRBV11-3 and TRBJ2-7, with 10 bases identical to TRBD2. Looked up from germline, CDR1 is SGHNT and CDR2 is YENEEA. CDR3 size: 16 residues. The ends lost 1 base at V and 4 bases at J; junction bases unmatched: 7. CDR3 in amino acids: CASSLGLAGDGYEQYF. CDR3 bases: TGTGCCAGCAGCTTAGGGCTAGCGGGAGACGGATACGAGCAGTACTTC.

The V call is TRBV19, the J call TRBJ1-4; 7 nucleotides match TRBD1. The germline CDR1 and CDR2 sequences are LNHDA and SQIVND (reference sequence). The CDR3 is 14 amino acids. V shed 5 bases, J shed 4 bases, and the junction held 4 bases outside the gene matches. The CDR3 protein is CASSLQGGNEKLFF. The CDR3 DNA reads as TGTGCCAGTAGTCTCCAGGGGGGTAATGAAAAACTGTTTTTT.

The gene calls are TRBV18 and TRBJ2-1; D gene ambiguous. The germline CDR1 and CDR2 sequences are KGHSH and LQKENI. The CDR3 sequence is 13 residues long. The V gene lost 0 bases and the J gene lost 9 bases, with 9 bases spanning the gap. The CDR3 DNA is TGTGCCAGCTCACCACCAGATACGGGTGAGCAGTTCTTC. This gives the protein CASSPPDTGEQFF.

The V call is TRBV6-5, the J call TRBJ2-2; 12 bases map to TRBD2. Germline loops: CDR1 MNHEY, CDR2 SVGAGI. V was pared by 4 bases and J by 4 bases, with 4 bases of the junction left unmatched. The CDR3 extends over 16 amino acids. CDR3 loop: CASSSGLAGITGELFF. The DNA for the CDR3 is TGTGCCAGCAGTTCCGGACTAGCGGGGATCACCGGGGAGCTGTTTTTT.

In its sample, this clone was seen a few times. The chain recombines TRBV6-4 with TRBJ2-1; 7 bases map to TRBD2. In germline, CDR1 is MRHNA, CDR2 SNTAGT. J lost 3 bases, V lost 4 bases, and 6 bases had no gene match. The CDR3 runs to 15 residues. The CDR3 loop is CASSGFIAGYNEQFF. The CDR3 DNA reads TGTGCCAGCAGTGGCTTCATAGCGGGCTACAATGAGCAGTTCTTC.

This chain connects TRBV28 to TRBJ2-6; D not resolved. Germline assignment: CDR1 MDHEN and CDR2 SYDVKM. This CDR3 spans 16 amino acids. V was trimmed by 2 bases and J by 1 base, leaving 9 bases between them. CDR3 residues: CASSLRIGSGANVLTF. The CDR3 DNA reads TGTGCCAGCAGTTTAAGGATTGGTTCTGGGGCCAACGTCCTGACTTTC. The complete variable domain, with remaining parts taken from reference TRBV28 and TRBJ2-6, reads DVKVTQSSRYLVKRTGEKVFLECVQDMDHENMFWYRQDPGLGLRLIYFSYDVKMKEKGDIPEGYSVSREKKERFSLILESASTNQTSMYLCASSLRIGSGANVLTFGAGSRLTVL.

The V gene is TRBV9, the J gene TRBJ1-2, with 8 bases matching TRBD1. This CDR3 region has 14 residues. Per germline, CDR1 SGDLS and CDR2 YYNGEE. V shed 4 bases and J 8 bases; nucleotides not matched to a gene: 10. The CDR3 loop is CASSWDDQGAGYTF. The CDR3 DNA reads TGTGCCAGCAGCTGGGACGACCAGGGGGCCGGCTACACCTTC.